The subject of this entry is one TCR beta chain. The target antigen is unknown. Measured with immunoSEQ multiplex PCR; TCRdb has only the in-frame clones, and not every one. The sample has 55,000 or so clones; more than 70% are singletons. This sample stems from a study of memory CD4+ T cells and cytomegalovirus serostatus. The sort gate was single viable CD3+CD4+CD8-CD45RO+ cells for memory CD4+ T cells. Donors' CMV status reflects serum IgG against pp150, pp28, p38, p52. Study-level points and caveats: Each of approximately 73 CMV-associated TCRbeta sequences occurred in one to five individuals.

From germline, CDR1 is SGDLS and CDR2 YYNGEE. V trimming: 0 bases; J trimming: 1 base; junction bases outside the gene matches: 3. The CDR3 is 16 residues long. The clonotype comes from an adult in good health and CMV-seropositive. The genes are TRBV9 and TRBJ2-1; 8 bases are a match to TRBD2. Sequenced material: memory CD4+ T cells from blood. The CDR3 DNA sequence: TGTGCCAGCAGCGTAGCGGGGGGGCGGTCCTACAATGAGCAGTTCTTC. Protein sequence: CASSVAGGRSYNEQFF.